The source of this TCR beta chain is a study of shared T cell receptors in the human thymus (dated by TCRdb to the early 2020s). Describing the broader study: The study examined how self-reactive, shared T-cell receptor alpha chains are generated in the human thymus.

The library was produced with the immunoSEQ multiplex PCR assay. TCRdb's version of the immuneACCESS table is confined to in-frame rearrangements and falls short of the full clone set. An unresolved V gene accounts for under half of the shortfall where checked; the remainder is of unknown origin. The sample yields about 500,000 clones; roughly 74% were counted once. Around 0.013% of the sample comes from the top ten. After removal of 5 bases from V and 5 bases from J, the junction retains 10 bases not matched to a gene. The CDR3 contains 17 residues, cysteine and phenylalanine counted. Just CDR3 DNA is preserved here, 51 bases in frame from base 1. Per the germline V gene (reference sequence), MNHEY is the CDR1 and SMNVEV is the CDR2. This clone was counted a few times. The clone's antigen remains unknown. Within one base of it there is no much larger clone, and no base qualities were kept. These data also formed part of another study, on human thymus T cells. The second study's authors report: In Finland, the donors were immunologically healthy infants who were having open corrective cardiac surgery for congenital heart defects. Thymus tissue was obtained as surgical resects removed during corrective cardiac surgery. Biased V and J gene segment usage appeared to be present in both thymic and peripheral blood repertoires. The related research reported highly overlapping thymic TCR repertoires among unrelated individuals. The study described the TCR alpha and beta repertoires in under ten infant thymus samples and a few matching peripheral blood samples. Donor ages ranging from about 7 to 250 days were recorded, and more than five male and a couple of female infants were included in the cohort. Thymocytes were released mechanically from tissue and stored at -70 °C as pellets of 10-30 million cells. A QIAsymphony instrument was used to extract genomic DNA from the frozen cell pellets. TCRB and TCRAD loci were amplified from a standardized quantity of quality-controlled genomic DNA using the immunoSEQ multiplex PCR assay. Amplicons spanned the V(D)J region at a length sufficient to cover the CDR3 and identify V and J genes. The commercial immunoSEQ service was used to sequence amplicons on an Illumina platform. Corrections for primer bias and sequencing errors followed previously described methods, while TCRAD and TCRB definitions were based on the IMGT database. immunoSEQ Analyzer 3.0 and VDJTools were used for repertoire analysis, which covered basic statistics, V/J segment usage, diversity estimates, rarefaction and pairwise overlap. To estimate diversity, the Chao1, ChaoE, Efron-Thisted, Shannon and inverse Simpson indices were applied, and diversity was also estimated on datasets down-sampled to the smallest sample. Repertoire overlap used strict matching of CDR3 nucleotide sequence, V gene and J gene, with Jaccard-based multidimensional scaling clustering. On average, thymus samples gave around 810,000 unique TCRB clonotypes, whereas blood samples gave about 84,000.

This TCR was recovered from a boy under three years old with a congenital heart defect. Donor details come from another sample of the same person, matched by shared clones. Sequencing was performed on thymocytes. The chain was built from TRBV27 and TRBJ2-5, with 14 bases in between that match TRBD2. The nucleotide sequence is given as TGTGCCAGCAGTCTTCCGGGACTAGCGGGAGAAGTGGAGACCCAGTACTTC. Its coded protein is CASSLPGLAGEVETQYF.